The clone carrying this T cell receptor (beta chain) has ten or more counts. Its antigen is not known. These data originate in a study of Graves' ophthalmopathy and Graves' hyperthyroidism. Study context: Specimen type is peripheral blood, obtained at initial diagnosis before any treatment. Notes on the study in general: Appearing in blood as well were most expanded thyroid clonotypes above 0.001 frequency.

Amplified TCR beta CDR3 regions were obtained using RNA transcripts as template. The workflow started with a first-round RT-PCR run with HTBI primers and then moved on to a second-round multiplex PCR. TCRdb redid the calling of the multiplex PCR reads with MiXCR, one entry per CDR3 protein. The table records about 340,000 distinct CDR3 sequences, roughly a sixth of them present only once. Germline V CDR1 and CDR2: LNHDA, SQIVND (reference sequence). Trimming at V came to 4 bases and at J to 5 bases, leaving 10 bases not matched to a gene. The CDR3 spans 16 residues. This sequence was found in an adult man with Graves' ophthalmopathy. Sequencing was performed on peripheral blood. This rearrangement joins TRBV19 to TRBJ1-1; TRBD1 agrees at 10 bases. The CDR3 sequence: CASSNLYGQGGTEAFF. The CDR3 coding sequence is TGTGCCAGTAGTAATCTCTACGGACAGGGGGGAACTGAAGCTTTCTTT.